In this sample, the clone carrying this T cell receptor (beta chain) turned up a few times. What it binds is unknown. Produced via immunoSEQ multiplex PCR; TCRdb's table is partial and in-frame only. In the table there are about 150,000 clones, 90% of which are singletons. V was clipped by 3 bases and J by 7 bases, with 12 bases between them. There are 13 residues in the CDR3. This sample is part of a study of T cell responses to AZD1222 COVID-19 vaccine. The study, taken as a whole, reports: Baseline serology detected seropositivity in only six AZD1222 recipients.

J is TRBJ1-1 and V is TRBV12-3 or TRBV12-4; tentatively, D is TRBD1 (6 bases). The TCR originated in an adult who received the AZD1222 COVID-19 vaccine. The sequencing used peripheral blood, collected 28 days after the second AZD1222 dose. The CDR3: CASSLGGAGEAFF. The CDR3 nucleotides are TGTGCCAGCAGTTTGGGGGGGGCGGGTGAAGCTTTCTTT.